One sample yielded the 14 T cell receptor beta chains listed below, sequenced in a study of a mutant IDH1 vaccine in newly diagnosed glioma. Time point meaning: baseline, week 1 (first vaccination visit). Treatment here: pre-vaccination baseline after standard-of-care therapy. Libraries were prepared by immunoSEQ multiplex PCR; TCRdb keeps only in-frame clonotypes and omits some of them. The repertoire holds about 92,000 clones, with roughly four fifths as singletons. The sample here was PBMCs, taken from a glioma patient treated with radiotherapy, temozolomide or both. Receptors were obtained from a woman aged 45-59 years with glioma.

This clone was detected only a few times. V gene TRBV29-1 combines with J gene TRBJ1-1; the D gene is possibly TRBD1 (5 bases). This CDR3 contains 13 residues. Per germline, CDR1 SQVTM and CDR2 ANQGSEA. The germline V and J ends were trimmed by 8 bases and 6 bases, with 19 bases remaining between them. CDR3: CSTGGARAAEAFF. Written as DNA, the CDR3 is TGCAGCACCGGAGGGGCCAGGGCTGCTGAAGCTTTCTTT.

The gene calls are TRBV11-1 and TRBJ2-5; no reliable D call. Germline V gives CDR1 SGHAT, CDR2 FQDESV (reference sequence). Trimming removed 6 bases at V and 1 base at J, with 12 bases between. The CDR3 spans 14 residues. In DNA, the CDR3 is TGTGCCAGCAGGGGTCCGAGCTTCCAAGAGACCCAGTACTTC. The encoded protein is CASRGPSFQETQYF. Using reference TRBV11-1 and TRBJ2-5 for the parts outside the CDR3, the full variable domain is EAEVAQSPRYKITEKSQAVAFWCDPISGHATLYWYRQILGQGPELLVQFQDESVVDDSQLPKDRFSAERLKGVDSTLKIQPAELGDSAMYLCASRGPSFQETQYFGPGTRLLVL.

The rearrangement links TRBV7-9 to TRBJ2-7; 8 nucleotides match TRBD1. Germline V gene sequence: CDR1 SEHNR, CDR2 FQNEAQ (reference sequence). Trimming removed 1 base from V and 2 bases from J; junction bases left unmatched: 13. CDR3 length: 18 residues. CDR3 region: CASSLVRPRDRYTYEQYF. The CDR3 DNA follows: TGTGCCAGCAGCTTAGTCCGCCCTCGGGACAGGTACACCTACGAGCAGTACTTC. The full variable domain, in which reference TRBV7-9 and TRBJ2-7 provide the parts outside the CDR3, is DTGVSQNPRHKITKRGQNVTFRCDPISEHNRLYWYRQTLGQGPEFLTYFQNEAQLEKSRLLSDRFSAERPKGSFSTLEIQRTEQGDSAMYLCASSLVRPRDRYTYEQYFGPGTRLTVT.

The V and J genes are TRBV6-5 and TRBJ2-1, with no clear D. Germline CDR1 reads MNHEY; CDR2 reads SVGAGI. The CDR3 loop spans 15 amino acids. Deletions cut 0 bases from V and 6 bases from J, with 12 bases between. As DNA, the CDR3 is TGTGCCAGCAGTTACTCCCACCGAGTAGCCAATGAGCAGTTCTTC. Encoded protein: CASSYSHRVANEQFF.

CDR3 loop: CASSPTTERAFF. CDR3 sequence (DNA): TGTGCCAGCAGCCCGACAACGGAGAGAGCTTTCTTT. The chain uses TRBV9 and TRBJ1-1; D is uncertain. This CDR3 has 12 residues. CDR1 is SGDLS and CDR2 is YYNGEE in the germline V gene. V shed 4 bases and J shed 10 bases, with 14 bases lying between them.

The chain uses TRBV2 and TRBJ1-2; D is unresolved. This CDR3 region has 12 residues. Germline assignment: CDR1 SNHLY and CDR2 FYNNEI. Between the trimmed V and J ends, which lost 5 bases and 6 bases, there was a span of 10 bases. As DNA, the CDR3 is TGTGCCAGCAGTTTTCGGGGTGATGGCTACACCTTC. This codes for CASSFRGDGYTF. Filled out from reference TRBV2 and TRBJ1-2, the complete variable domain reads EPEVTQTPSHQVTQMGQEVILRCVPISNHLYFYWYRQILGQKVEFLVSFYNNEISEKSEIFDDQFSVERPDGSNFTLKIRSTKLEDSAMYFCASSFRGDGYTFGSGTRLTVV.

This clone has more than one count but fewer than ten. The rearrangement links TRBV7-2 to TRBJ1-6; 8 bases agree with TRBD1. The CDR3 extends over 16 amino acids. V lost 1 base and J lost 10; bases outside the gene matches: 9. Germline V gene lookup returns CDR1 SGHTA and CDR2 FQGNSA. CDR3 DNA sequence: TGTGCCAGCAGCTTAGAGGGGAACAGGGGGAGATCACCCCTCCACTTT. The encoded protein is CASSLEGNRGRSPLHF.

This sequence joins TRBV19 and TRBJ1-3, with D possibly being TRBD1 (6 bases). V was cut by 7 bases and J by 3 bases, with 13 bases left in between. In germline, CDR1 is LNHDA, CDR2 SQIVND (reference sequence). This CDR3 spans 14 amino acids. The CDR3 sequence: CASTRTGFGNTIYF. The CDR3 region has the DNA TGTGCCAGTACCCGCACAGGGTTTGGAAACACCATATATTTT.

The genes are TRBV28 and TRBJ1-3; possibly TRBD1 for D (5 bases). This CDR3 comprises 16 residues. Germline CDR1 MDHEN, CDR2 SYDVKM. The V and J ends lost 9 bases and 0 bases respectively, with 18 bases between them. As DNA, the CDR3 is TGTGCCAGTACCCTGACAGCCGCGTTCTCTGGAAACACCATATATTTT. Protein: CASTLTAAFSGNTIYF.

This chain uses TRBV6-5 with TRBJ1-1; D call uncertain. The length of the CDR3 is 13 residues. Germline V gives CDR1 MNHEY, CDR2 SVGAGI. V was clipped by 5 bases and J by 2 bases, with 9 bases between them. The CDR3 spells CASSTSGNTEAFF. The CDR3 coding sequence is TGTGCCAGCAGTACCTCAGGAAACACTGAAGCTTTCTTT.

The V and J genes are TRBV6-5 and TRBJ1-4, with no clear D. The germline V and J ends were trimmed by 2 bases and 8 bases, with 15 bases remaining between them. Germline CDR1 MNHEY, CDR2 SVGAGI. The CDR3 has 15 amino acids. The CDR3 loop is CASSYIPADREKLFF. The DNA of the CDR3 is TGTGCCAGCAGTTACATTCCCGCCGACCGGGAAAAACTGTTTTTT.

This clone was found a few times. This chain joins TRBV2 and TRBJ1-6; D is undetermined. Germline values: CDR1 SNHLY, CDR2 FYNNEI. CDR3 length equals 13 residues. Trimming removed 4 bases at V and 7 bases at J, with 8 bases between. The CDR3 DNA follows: TGTGCCAGCAGTGTACAGACCAATTCACCCCTCCACTTT. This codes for CASSVQTNSPLHF. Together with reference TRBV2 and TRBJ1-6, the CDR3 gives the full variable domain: EPEVTQTPSHQVTQMGQEVILRCVPISNHLYFYWYRQILGQKVEFLVSFYNNEISEKSEIFDDQFSVERPDGSNFTLKIRSTKLEDSAMYFCASSVQTNSPLHFGNGTRLTVT.

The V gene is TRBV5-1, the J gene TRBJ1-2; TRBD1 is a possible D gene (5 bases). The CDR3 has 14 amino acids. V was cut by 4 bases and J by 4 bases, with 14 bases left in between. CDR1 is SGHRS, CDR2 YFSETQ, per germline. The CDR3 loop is CASSPGHTPYGYTF. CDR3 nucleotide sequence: TGCGCCAGCAGCCCAGGACACACACCCTATGGCTACACCTTC.

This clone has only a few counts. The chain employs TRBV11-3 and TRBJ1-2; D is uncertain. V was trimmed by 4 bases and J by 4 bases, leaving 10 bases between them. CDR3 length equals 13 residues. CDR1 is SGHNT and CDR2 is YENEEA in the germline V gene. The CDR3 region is CASSWTIGYGYTF. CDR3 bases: TGTGCCAGCAGCTGGACTATAGGCTATGGCTACACCTTC. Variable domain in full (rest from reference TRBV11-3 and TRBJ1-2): EAGVVQSPRYKIIEKKQPVAFWCNPISGHNTLYWYLQNLGQGPELLIRYENEEAVDDSQLPKDRFSAERLKGVDSTLKIQPAELGDSAVYLCASSWTIGYGYTFGSGTRLTVV.